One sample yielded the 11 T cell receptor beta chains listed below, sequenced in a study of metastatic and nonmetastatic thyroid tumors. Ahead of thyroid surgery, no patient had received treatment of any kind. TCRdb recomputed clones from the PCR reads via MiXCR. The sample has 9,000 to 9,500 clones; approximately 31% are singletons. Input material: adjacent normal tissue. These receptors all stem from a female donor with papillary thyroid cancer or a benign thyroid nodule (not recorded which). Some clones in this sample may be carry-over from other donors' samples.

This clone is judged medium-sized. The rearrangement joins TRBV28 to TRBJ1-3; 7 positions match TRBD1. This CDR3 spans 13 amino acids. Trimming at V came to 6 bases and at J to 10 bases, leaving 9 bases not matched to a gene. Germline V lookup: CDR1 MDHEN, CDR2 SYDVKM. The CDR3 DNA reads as TGTGCCAGCAGCAAGGACAGGCTTCGGACCATATATTTT. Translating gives CASSKDRLRTIYF.

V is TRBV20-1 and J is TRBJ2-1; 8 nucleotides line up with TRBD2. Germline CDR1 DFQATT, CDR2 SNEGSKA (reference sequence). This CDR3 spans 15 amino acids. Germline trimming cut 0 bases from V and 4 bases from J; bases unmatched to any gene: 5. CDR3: CSARDQLAGYNEQFF. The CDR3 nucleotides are TGCAGTGCTAGAGATCAATTAGCGGGGTACAATGAGCAGTTCTTC.

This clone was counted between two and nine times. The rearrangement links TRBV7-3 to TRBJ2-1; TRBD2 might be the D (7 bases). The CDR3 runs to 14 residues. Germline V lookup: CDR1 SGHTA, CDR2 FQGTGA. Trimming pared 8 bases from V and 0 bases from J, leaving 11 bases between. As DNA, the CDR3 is TGTGCCAGCGGGGGCGGGAGCTCCTACAATGAGCAGTTCTTC. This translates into CASGGGSSYNEQFF.

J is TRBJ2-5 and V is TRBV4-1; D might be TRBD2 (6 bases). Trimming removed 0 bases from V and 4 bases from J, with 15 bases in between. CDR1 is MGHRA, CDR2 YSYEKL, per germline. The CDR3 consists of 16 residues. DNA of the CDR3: TGCGCCAGCAGCCAAGATGGAAGGGGAGGACCAGAGACCCAGTACTTC. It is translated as CASSQDGRGGPETQYF.

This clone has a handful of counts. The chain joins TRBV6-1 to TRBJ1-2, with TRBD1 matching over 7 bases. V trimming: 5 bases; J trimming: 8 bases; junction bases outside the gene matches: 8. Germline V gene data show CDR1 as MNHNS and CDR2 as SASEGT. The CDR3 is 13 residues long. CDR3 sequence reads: CASSRSGGRGYTF. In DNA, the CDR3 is TGTGCCAGCAGTCGCTCAGGGGGAAGAGGCTACACCTTC.

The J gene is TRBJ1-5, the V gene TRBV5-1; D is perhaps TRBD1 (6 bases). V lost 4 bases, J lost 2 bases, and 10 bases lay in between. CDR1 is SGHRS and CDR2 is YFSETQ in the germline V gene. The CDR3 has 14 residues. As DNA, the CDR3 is TGCGCCAGCAGCGAGGGGGGTGGCAATCAGCCCCAGCATTTT. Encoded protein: CASSEGGGNQPQHF.

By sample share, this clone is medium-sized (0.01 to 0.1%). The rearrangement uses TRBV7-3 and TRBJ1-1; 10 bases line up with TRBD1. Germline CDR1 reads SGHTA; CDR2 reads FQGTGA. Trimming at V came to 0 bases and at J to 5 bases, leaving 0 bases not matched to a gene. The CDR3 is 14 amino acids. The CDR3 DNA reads TGTGCCAGCAGCTTAACGGGACAGGGGACTGAAGCTTTCTTT. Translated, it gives CASSLTGQGTEAFF.

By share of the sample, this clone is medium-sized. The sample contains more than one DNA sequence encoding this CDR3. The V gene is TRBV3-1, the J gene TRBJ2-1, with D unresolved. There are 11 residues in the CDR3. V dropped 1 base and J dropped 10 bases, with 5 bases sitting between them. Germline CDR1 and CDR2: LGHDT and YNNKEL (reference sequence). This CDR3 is CASSQASEQFF. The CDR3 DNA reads TGTGCCAGCAGCCAAGCCTCGGAGCAGTTCTTC.

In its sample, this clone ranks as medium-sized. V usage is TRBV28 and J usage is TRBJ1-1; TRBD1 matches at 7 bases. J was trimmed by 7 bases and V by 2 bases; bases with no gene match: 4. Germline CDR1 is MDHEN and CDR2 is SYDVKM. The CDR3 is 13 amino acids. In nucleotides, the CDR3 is TGTGCCAGCAGTTTACCCCAGGGGGGTGAAGCTTTCTTT. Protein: CASSLPQGGEAFF.

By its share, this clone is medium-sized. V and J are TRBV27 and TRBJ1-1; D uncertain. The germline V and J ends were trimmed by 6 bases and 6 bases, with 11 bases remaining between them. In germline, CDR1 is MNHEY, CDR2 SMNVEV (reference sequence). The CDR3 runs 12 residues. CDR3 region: CASRDTGAEAFF. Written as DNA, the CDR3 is TGTGCCAGCAGAGACACGGGAGCTGAAGCTTTCTTT.

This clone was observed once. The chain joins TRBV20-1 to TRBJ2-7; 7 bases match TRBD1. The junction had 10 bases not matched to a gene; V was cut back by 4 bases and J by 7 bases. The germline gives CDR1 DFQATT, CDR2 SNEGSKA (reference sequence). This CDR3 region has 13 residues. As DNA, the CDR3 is TGCAGTGCTAAGGGACAGCCGCCGGGGGAGCAGTACTTC. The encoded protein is CSAKGQPPGEQYF.